The 20 T cell receptor beta chains given below trace back to one sample, sequenced in a study of CD8 T cells in ankylosing spondylitis. MiXCR, applied by TCRdb to the 5' RACE reads, yields one record per CDR3 protein. The sample holds under 250,000 distinct CDR3 sequences, more than 25% seen once. The sequenced sample consisted of blood, either unsorted or a sorted T cell fraction (not recorded which). These receptor sequences come from a male donor with ankylosing spondylitis or in good health (not recorded which).

In its sample, this clonotype was seen once. One end of the junction does not line up with germline, which may come from a read error. The V call is TRBV7-9, the J call TRBJ2-2; D uncertain. CDR3 size: 15 residues. The germline gives CDR1 SEHNR, CDR2 FQNEAQ (reference sequence). Here the CDR3 DNA reads TGTGCCAGAAGCTTAATCCCGACGGCCACCGGGGAGCTGTTTTTT. Protein: CARSLIPTATGELFF.

The chain links TRBV4-1 to TRBJ2-5; D perhaps matches TRBD1 (6 bases). This CDR3 is built from 14 residues. Per germline, CDR1 MGHRA and CDR2 YSYEKL. Trimming took 0 bases from V and 5 from J, leaving 10 bases between them. The CDR3 loop is CASSQDDRMETQYF. CDR3 sequence (DNA): TGCGCCAGCAGCCAAGATGACAGGATGGAGACCCAGTACTTC.

This clonotype came up a few times. This chain connects TRBV7-9 to TRBJ2-7; 7 nucleotides line up with TRBD2. CDR3 length: 14 amino acids. The J segment lost 3 bases and the V segment lost 2 bases, leaving 4 bases of the junction unmatched. Per germline, CDR1 SEHNR and CDR2 FQNEAQ (reference sequence). The CDR3 is CASSLSGVNYEQYF. The CDR3 DNA is TGTGCCAGCAGCTTAAGCGGGGTAAACTACGAGCAGTACTTC.

The V gene is TRBV15, the J gene TRBJ2-2; D remains unclear. The CDR3 consists of 16 residues. Looked up from germline, CDR1 is LNHNV and CDR2 is YYDKDF (reference sequence). The germline V and J ends were trimmed by 0 bases and 1 base, with 9 bases remaining between them. In DNA form, the CDR3 reads TGTGCCACCAGCAGAGATCGGGTCAGGAACACCGGGGAGCTGTTTTTT. It codes for CATSRDRVRNTGELFF.

This chain links TRBV29-1 with TRBJ2-3; D gene ambiguous. CDR1 is SQVTM and CDR2 is ANQGSEA in the germline V gene. The length of the CDR3 is 11 residues. V lost 6 bases to trimming and J lost 3 bases, with 7 bases between them. Written as DNA, the CDR3 is TGCAGCGTCCCTAGTACAGATACGCAGTATTTT. It codes for CSVPSTDTQYF.

The chain links TRBV6-1 to TRBJ1-3, with TRBD1 matching 9 bases. J gave up 4 bases and V 6 bases, and 4 bases lay outside the gene matches. The CDR3 consists of 14 residues. Germline assignment: CDR1 MNHNS and CDR2 SASEGT. The CDR3 sequence is CASSRDRAGNTIYF. CDR3 DNA sequence: TGTGCCAGCAGCCGGGACAGGGCCGGAAACACCATATATTTT.

Ten or more counts support this clonotype. The chain joins TRBV15 to TRBJ1-1, with D perhaps TRBD1 (5 bases). In germline, CDR1 is LNHNV, CDR2 YYDKDF (reference sequence). Trimming cost V 5 bases and J 5 bases, with 18 bases left between them. The CDR3 runs 15 residues. The CDR3 coding sequence is TGTGCCACCAGCCCCCAAGCTGCAAGGGGTACTGAAGCTTTCTTT. Amino acid sequence: CATSPQAARGTEAFF.

The J gene is TRBJ2-1, the V gene TRBV29-1; 8 positions agree with TRBD1. The CDR3 totals 11 residues. Trimming removed 7 bases from V and 8 bases from J; junction bases left unmatched: 4. The germline CDR1 and CDR2 sequences are SQVTM and ANQGSEA. The CDR3 region has the DNA TGCAGCGCCTACAGGGGGTATGAGCAGTTCTTC. Its translation: CSAYRGYEQFF.

The CDR3 nucleotides are TGTGCCAGCAGCCGGGCGGGGGGTAGCAATGAGCAGTTCTTC. Its translation: CASSRAGGSNEQFF. The rearrangement joins TRBV7-9 to TRBJ2-1, with TRBD2 matching 8 bases. There are 14 residues in the CDR3. The ends lost 5 bases at V and 6 bases at J; junction bases unmatched: 6. CDR1 is SEHNR, CDR2 FQNEAQ, per germline (reference sequence).

The rearrangement links TRBV7-9 to TRBJ2-2, with 10 bases matching TRBD2. The CDR3 runs 16 residues. Unmatched junction bases numbered 7, after V lost 5 bases and J lost 4 bases. The germline V gene encodes CDR1 SEHNR and CDR2 FQNEAQ (reference sequence). Here the CDR3 reads CASSALAGGVTGELFF. The CDR3 DNA sequence: TGTGCCAGCAGCGCCTTAGCGGGGGGTGTCACCGGGGAGCTGTTTTTT.

The V and J genes are TRBV10-3 and TRBJ2-1; 12 bases line up with TRBD2. J gave up 7 bases and V 4 bases, and 11 bases lay outside the gene matches. Germline loops: CDR1 ENHRY, CDR2 SYGVKD. The CDR3 is 17 amino acids. CDR3: CAISGRTSGAVENEQFF. The CDR3 DNA sequence: TGTGCCATCAGTGGACGGACTAGCGGGGCAGTGGAGAATGAGCAGTTCTTC.

The sample holds many counts of this clonotype. The gene calls are TRBV7-9 and TRBJ2-5; 8 bases fit TRBD1. Germline V gene sequence: CDR1 SEHNR, CDR2 FQNEAQ (reference sequence). The CDR3 length is 13 residues. With 4 bases clipped from V and 2 bases from J, the junction kept 0 bases outside the gene matches. The CDR3 DNA is TGTGCCAGCAGCTACAGGGGGCAAGAGACCCAGTACTTC. It translates to CASSYRGQETQYF.

The chain joins TRBV27 to TRBJ1-2; D is unclear. V dropped 8 bases and J dropped 4 bases, with 26 bases sitting between them. Germline-derived CDR1 and CDR2 are MNHEY and SMNVEV (reference sequence). This CDR3 spans 17 amino acids. The CDR3 region has the DNA TGTGCCAGCCGCGTACAAGGAAGGTCCGGCCCCATCTATGGCTACACCTTC. Translating gives CASRVQGRSGPIYGYTF.

The sample holds a few counts of this clonotype. The chain has TRBV15 and TRBJ2-1; TRBD2 aligns across 7 bases. CDR1 is LNHNV and CDR2 is YYDKDF in the germline V gene (reference sequence). Trimming took 0 bases from V and 5 from J; bases not matched to a gene: 4. The CDR3 extends over 15 amino acids. CDR3 nucleotide sequence: TGTGCCACCAGCAGAGATGGTCGGGGGGACAATGAGCAGTTCTTC. This sequence encodes CATSRDGRGDNEQFF.

This clonotype came up a few times. The genes are TRBV12-3 or TRBV12-4 and TRBJ2-7; D possibly uses TRBD1 or TRBD2 (5 bases each). The ends were cut back, 3 bases at V and 0 bases at J, with 9 bases in the middle. The CDR3 is 14 amino acids. DNA for the CDR3: TGTGCCAGCAGTTTTGAGGGACCCTCCTACGAGCAGTACTTC. Protein product: CASSFEGPSYEQYF.

There are many counts of this clonotype. V usage is TRBV12-3 or TRBV12-4 and J usage is TRBJ2-1; D tentatively reads TRBD1 or TRBD2 (5 bases each). The length of the CDR3 is 15 residues. Trimming pared 4 bases from V and 0 bases from J, leaving 10 bases between. The CDR3 is CASSSDTSSYNEQFF. The CDR3 DNA reads TGTGCCAGCAGTTCGGACACTAGCTCCTACAATGAGCAGTTCTTC.

V is TRBV5-1 and J is TRBJ2-1; D remains unclear. Per germline, CDR1 SGHRS and CDR2 YFSETQ. The CDR3 has 15 amino acids. V was cut by 4 bases and J by 5 bases, with 16 bases left in between. This CDR3 reads CASSLTLGVDNEQFF. DNA of the CDR3: TGCGCCAGCAGCCTCACTCTGGGCGTCGACAATGAGCAGTTCTTC.

The chain joins TRBV6-5 to TRBJ1-6; no definite D call. The V gene lost 2 bases and the J gene lost 10 bases, with 12 bases spanning the gap. CDR3 length: 14 residues. CDR1 and CDR2 (germline): MNHEY, SVGAGI. Here the CDR3 DNA reads TGTGCCAGCAGTTACGACGGGCTCGCATCACCCCTCCACTTT. It translates to CASSYDGLASPLHF.

The chain employs TRBV20-1 and TRBJ1-5; no clear D. Germline CDR1 DFQATT, CDR2 SNEGSKA (reference sequence). The V gene lost 3 bases and the J gene lost 5 bases, with 11 bases spanning the gap. There are 13 residues in the CDR3. CDR3 DNA: TGCAGTGCTAGCGGTCCCAGCGATCAGCCCCAGCATTTT. Its translation: CSASGPSDQPQHF.

The chain is built from TRBV20-1 and TRBJ1-1, with 7 bases that match TRBD1. Germline CDR1 reads DFQATT; CDR2 reads SNEGSKA (reference sequence). The CDR3 extends over 13 amino acids. Trimming cost V 5 bases and J 4 bases; bases outside gene matches: 7. The CDR3 DNA reads TGCAGTGCTCCCAAACCAGGGGGCACTGAAGCTTTCTTT. Translating it yields CSAPKPGGTEAFF.